The present T cell receptor (beta chain) was sequenced within a study of response to subunit inactivated influenza vaccine listed by TCRdb under 2018. About the study as a whole: The study used deep quantitative T cell receptor repertoire profiling to track responses to a trivalent subunit inactivated influenza vaccine.

The library was produced with RT-PCR. TCRdb shows the sequencer as Illumina HiSeq 2500. TCRdb trimmed the raw reads at Q25, called clones with MiXCR and kept productive beta chains. Records with the same CDR3 protein are collapsed into one entry carrying the most frequent genes and DNA. Here the sample has 400,000 to 650,000 distinct CDR3 sequences; approximately 7.7% occur a single time. Clones ranked in the top ten supply around 13% of the sample. Paper-wide results and their limitations: The authors proposed that each seasonal influenza vaccination may bring in only a limited number of new T cells.

The CDR3, from cysteine to phenylalanine, totals 14 residues. Left in the record is the CDR3 DNA by itself, 42 bases read in frame from the first base. CDR1 and CDR2, per the germline V gene (reference sequence), are DFQATT and SNEGSKA. Ends trimmed: V by 1 base, J by 6 bases; bases unmatched to a gene: 6. A note on this clonotype: Which antigen it targets is not known. It may be a read error: a sequence one base away is much more abundant.

The sequence was collected from a man between 50 and 75 years old who received an inactivated influenza vaccine. Donor details come from another sample of the same person, matched by shared clones. The rearranged chain carries TRBV20-1 and TRBJ1-1; TRBD1 lines up with 9 middle nucleotides. The material was PBMCs from blood, obtained less than 25 months after vaccination. The bases are TGCAGTGCTAGAGCCGGGGACAGGGACGCTGAAGCTTTCTTT. Its product reads: CSARAGDRDAEAFF.